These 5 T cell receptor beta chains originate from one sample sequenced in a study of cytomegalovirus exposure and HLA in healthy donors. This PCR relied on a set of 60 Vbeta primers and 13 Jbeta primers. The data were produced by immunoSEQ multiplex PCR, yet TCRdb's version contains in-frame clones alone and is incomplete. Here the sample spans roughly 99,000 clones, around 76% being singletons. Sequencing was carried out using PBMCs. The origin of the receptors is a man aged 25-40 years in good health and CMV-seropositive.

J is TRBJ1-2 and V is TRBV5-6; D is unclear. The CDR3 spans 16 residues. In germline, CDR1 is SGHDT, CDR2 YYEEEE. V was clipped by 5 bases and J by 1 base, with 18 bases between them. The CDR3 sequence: CASRPGSLVFNYGYTF. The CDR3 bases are TGTGCCAGCAGACCCGGGTCCCTTGTATTTAACTATGGCTACACCTTC.

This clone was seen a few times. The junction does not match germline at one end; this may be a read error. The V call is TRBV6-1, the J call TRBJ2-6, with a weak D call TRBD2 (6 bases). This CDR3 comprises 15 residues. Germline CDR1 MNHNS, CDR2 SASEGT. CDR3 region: CASSVGDSGANGLTF. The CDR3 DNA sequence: TGTGCCAGCAGTGTAGGGGACTCTGGGGCCAACGGCCTGACTTTC.

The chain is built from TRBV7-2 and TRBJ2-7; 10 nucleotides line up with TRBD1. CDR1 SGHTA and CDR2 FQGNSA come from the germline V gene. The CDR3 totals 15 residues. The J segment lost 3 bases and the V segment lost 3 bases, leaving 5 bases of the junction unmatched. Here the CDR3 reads CASSFGTGDGYEQYF. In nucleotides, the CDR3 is TGTGCCAGCAGCTTCGGGACAGGGGACGGCTACGAGCAGTACTTC.

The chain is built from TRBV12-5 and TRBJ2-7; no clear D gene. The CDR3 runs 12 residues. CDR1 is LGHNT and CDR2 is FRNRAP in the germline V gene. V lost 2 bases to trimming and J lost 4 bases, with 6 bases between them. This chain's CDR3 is CASGLTEYEQYF. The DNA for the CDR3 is TGTGCTAGTGGTTTGACTGAATACGAGCAGTACTTC. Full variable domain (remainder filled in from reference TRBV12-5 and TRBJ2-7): DARVTQTPRHKVTEMGQEVTMRCQPILGHNTVFWYRQTMMQGLELLAYFRNRAPLDDSGMPKDRFSAEMPDATLATLKIQPSEPRDSAVYFCASGLTEYEQYFGPGTRLTVT.

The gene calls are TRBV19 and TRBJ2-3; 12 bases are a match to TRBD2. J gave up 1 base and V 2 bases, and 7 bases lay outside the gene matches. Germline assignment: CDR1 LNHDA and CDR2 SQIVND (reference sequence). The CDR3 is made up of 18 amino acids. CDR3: CASSILAGGLRGTDTQYF. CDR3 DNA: TGTGCCAGTAGTATACTAGCGGGGGGGCTGCGCGGCACAGATACGCAGTATTTT.